Following are 3 T cell receptor beta chains from one sample sequenced in a study of molecular identifiers for immune sequencing clone quantification. MiXCR, applied by TCRdb to the PCR reads, yields one record per CDR3 protein. Of 400,000 to 600,000 distinct CDR3 sequences in the sample, over 20% are singletons; the top ten hold 0.7% to 1%. Sequenced material: naive CD8+ T cells from blood, with Jurkat cell RNA spiked in. The subset: FACS-sorted CD8+CD4-CCR7+CD45RA+ naive T cells. Receptors were obtained from a human donor in good health. Some libraries in this study had Jurkat cell RNA spiked in.

This clonotype has only a few counts. The CDR3 nucleotides read TGTGCCATCAGTGAGCCCGACGGGTTGTGGGCTTTCTTT. Protein: CAISEPDGLWAFF. The chain links TRBV10-3 to TRBJ1-1, with D unclear. The length of the CDR3 is 13 residues. Per germline, CDR1 ENHRY and CDR2 SYGVKD. V dropped 2 bases and J dropped 11 bases, with 15 bases sitting between them.

This clonotype came up many times. The J gene is TRBJ1-5, the V gene TRBV21-1; the table names TRBD1, a call not compared with the DNA. TRBV21-1 is a documented pseudogene. This CDR3 contains 15 residues. The CDR3 region is CASSKSQGGNQPQHF. The DNA for the CDR3 is TGTGCCAGCAGCAAATCGCAGGGGGGCAATCAGCCCCAGCATTTT.

This clonotype has more than one count but fewer than ten. The rearrangement joins TRBV9 to TRBJ1-1; D possibly corresponds to TRBD1 (6 bases). Per the germline V gene, CDR1 is SGDLS and CDR2 is YYNGEE. The V end was cut by 0 bases, the J end by 2 bases, with 11 bases between. The CDR3 runs to 15 residues. The CDR3, as DNA: TGTGCCAGCAGCGTAGTAGCTGGGGGCAACACTGAAGCTTTCTTT. It is translated as CASSVVAGGNTEAFF.